This T cell receptor beta chain was identified during a study of blood T cell repertoires in COVID-19 (dated by TCRdb to the early 2020s). About the investigation overall: The collaborator samples originated in the United States, Italy and Spain and spanned the acute and convalescent phases of COVID-19. The material from the prospective study consisted of cDNA or gDNA derived from T cells, B-cell-depleted T cells, or PBMCs. Subjects who had been exposed to COVID-19, were actively infected with it, or had recovered from it provided the deeply sampled blood TCRbeta repertoires that made up the dataset. The repertoires were released in a freely available public database intended as a resource for research on the immune response to SARS-CoV-2. The samples were drawn from the first 160 participants of the ongoing ImmuneRACE study and from 950 to 1,500 subjects provided by 6 global collaborators. Nearly every sample came with metadata listing a de-identified subject ID, COVID-19 status, age in years and sex. Where available, HLA class I and class II types were taken from metadata supplied by the sample provider and were not determined by assay-based typing. Beyond this particular receptor, the publication reports: The quantity of clinical and demographic metadata differed by source and by participant and was supplied without curation.

Notes on this clone: The antigen this receptor binds is unknown. Base qualities are not provided; no much larger clone lies one nucleotide away.

Its CDR3 holds 15 amino acids, cysteine through phenylalanine. The read is trimmed to its CDR3 DNA, 45 bases read in frame from base 1. From V the trimming removes 5 bases and from J it removes 2 bases, while the gene matches leave 7 bases of the junction unaccounted for. In the germline V gene (reference sequence), CDR1 corresponds to SEHNR and CDR2 to FQNEAQ. Collaborating institutions collected whole blood in K2EDTA tubes following their own protocols. For TCRbeta analysis, collaborators shipped samples as frozen whole blood, isolated PBMCs, or DNA extracted from either of those sample types. TCRbeta CDR3 regions were amplified from genomic DNA by means of the immunoSEQ Assay, a bias-controlled multiplex PCR. Under the source paper's analysis protocol: The number of nucleated cells in each sample was estimated by amplification of reference gene primers within the assay. To quantify the absolute abundance of each unique TCRbeta CDR3 rearrangement, sequence reads were collapsed and filtered. For each sample, productive Simpson clonality was calculated as the square root of Simpson's diversity index over productive rearrangements. This immuneACCESS table, as held by TCRdb, lists in-frame sequences with V and J called but not all clones. Of the missing ones, under half trace to an unresolved V gene in checked studies; the others have no known cause. V, J and clone size derive from that table, while D and trimming were established from the DNA sequence. This sample lists tens of thousands of clones; about 90% were detected once. Together, the top ten hold 4.5% to 5.5% of the sample.

Sequencing used peripheral blood. This receptor was taken from an elderly man in a cohort sampled during active COVID-19. The sequence links TRBV7-9 to TRBJ2-3, with 7 central nucleotides matching TRBD1. The nucleotide sequence reads as follows: TGTGCCAGCAGCATGGGACAGCGAAACACAGATACGCAGTATTTT. The translation is CASSMGQRNTDTQYF. The reference TRBV7-9 and TRBJ2-3 proteins fill in what lies around the CDR3, so the full variable domain reads DTGVSQNPRHKITKRGQNVTFRCDPISEHNRLYWYRQTLGQGPEFLTYFQNEAQLEKSRLLSDRFSAERPKGSFSTLEIQRTEQGDSAMYLCASSMGQRNTDTQYFGPGTRLTVL.